These 4 T cell receptor beta chains came from one sample sequenced in a study of human T cells and chemical hapten exposure. MiXCR, run by TCRdb on the RACE reads, gives a single entry per CDR3 protein. The profile shows tens of thousands of distinct CDR3 sequences, roughly 12% of them singletons. Time point given: patch test 3, about 24 weeks after DPC sensitization. Treatment indicated: therapeutic diphenylcyclopropenone sensitization with weekly scalp DPC. The sequencing here drew on whole blood, taken in connection with sensitization to the hapten diphenylcyclopropenone (DPC). These receptors came from a man younger than 45 with alopecia areata. Some clones in this sample may be carry-over from other donors' samples.

V is TRBV6-2 or TRBV6-3 and J is TRBJ1-1, with D unresolved. V lost 6 bases to trimming and J lost 4 bases, with 15 bases between them. The CDR3 runs to 14 residues. Looked up from germline, CDR1 is MNHEY and CDR2 is SVGEGT. The CDR3 DNA follows: TGTGCCAGCAGCTATAGTGTCGGTGGCACTGAAGCTTTCTTT. It yields the protein CASSYSVGGTEAFF.

This clonotype was seen ten or more times. V is TRBV7-8 and J is TRBJ1-5; the D gene is possibly TRBD1 (5 bases). The V gene's germline CDR1 is SGHVS and CDR2 FQNEAQ. CDR3 length: 13 residues. The V and J ends lost 5 bases and 4 bases respectively, with 9 bases between them. The CDR3 loop reads CASSPWGNQPQHF. In nucleotides, the CDR3 is TGTGCCAGCAGCCCTTGGGGGAATCAGCCCCAGCATTTT.

This clonotype was recorded at least ten times. The rearrangement uses TRBV6-2 or TRBV6-3 and TRBJ2-7; a weak D match, TRBD1 (5 bases). This CDR3 is 16 amino acids long. The germline CDR1 and CDR2 sequences are MNHEY and SVGEGT. The V end was cut by 7 bases, the J end by 0 bases, with 19 bases between. The CDR3 DNA is TGTGCCAGCAACAGACCAGACAGTCGAGTCTCCTACGAGCAGTACTTC. Translated, it gives CASNRPDSRVSYEQYF.

By share, this clonotype ranks as medium-sized (0.01 to 0.1%). This CDR3 reads CSVEDPVAKNIQYF. The CDR3, as DNA: TGCAGCGTTGAAGATCCAGTAGCCAAAAACATTCAGTACTTC. The chain employs TRBV29-1 and TRBJ2-4; D gene ambiguous. Per germline, CDR1 SQVTM and CDR2 ANQGSEA. Deletions cut 0 bases from V and 0 bases from J, with 6 bases between. The CDR3 has 14 residues.